Following are 9 T cell receptor beta chains from one sample sequenced in a study of blood T cell repertoires in COVID-19. Data came from immunoSEQ multiplex PCR; TCRdb stores just in-frame clones and leaves some out. In the table there are around 230,000 clones, roughly 85% of which are singletons. Sequenced material: peripheral blood. The origin of the receptors is a man aged 25-45 years who had recovered from COVID-19.

V usage is TRBV11-2 and J usage is TRBJ2-3, with 13 bases lining up with TRBD2. V dropped 8 bases and J dropped 4; count of bases not matched to a gene: 12. The germline CDR1 and CDR2 sequences are SGHAT and FQNNGV. The CDR3 has 17 amino acids. The CDR3 loop reads CASQTTSGGVGADTQYF. The CDR3 DNA reads TGTGCCAGCCAAACTACTAGCGGGGGGGTGGGCGCAGATACGCAGTATTTT.

The genes are TRBV29-1 and TRBJ1-1; 7 bases align to TRBD1. Trimming took 7 bases from V and 0 from J; bases not matched to a gene: 11. The CDR3 is 15 amino acids. CDR1 and CDR2 (germline): SQVTM, ANQGSEA. The CDR3 coding sequence is TGCAGCGCCGCTAGGACAGGATTATTGAACACTGAAGCTTTCTTT. Its protein is CSAARTGLLNTEAFF.

The chain couples TRBV7-9 to TRBJ1-2; weak D call: TRBD1 (5 bases). Germline loops: CDR1 SEHNR, CDR2 FQNEAQ (reference sequence). This CDR3 region has 16 residues. The ends were cut back, 5 bases at V and 3 bases at J, with 19 bases in the middle. The DNA of the CDR3 is TGTGCCAGCAGCCTCGAATTTGTGGAGGGGCACTATGGCTACACCTTC. Its translation is CASSLEFVEGHYGYTF.

This clone occurred once. The chain uses TRBV3-1 (or the pseudogene TRBV3-2) and TRBJ2-7, with 10 bases aligning to TRBD1. V trimming: 4 bases; J trimming: 3 bases; junction bases outside the gene matches: 6. CDR1 and CDR2 (germline): LGHDT, YNNKEL (reference sequence). This CDR3 region has 15 residues. CDR3 region: CASSRSGTGVYEQYF. For the CDR3, the DNA is TGTGCCAGCAGCCGTTCGGGGACAGGGGTCTACGAGCAGTACTTC.

This chain links TRBV25-1 with TRBJ1-4; TRBD1 matches at 9 bases. This CDR3 region has 15 residues. V was clipped by 2 bases and J by 8 bases; unmatched bases: 6. CDR1 and CDR2 from the germline V gene are MGHDK and SYGVNS. CDR3: CASSEAGDRDEKLFF. DNA for the CDR3: TGTGCCAGCAGTGAAGCCGGGGACAGGGACGAAAAACTGTTTTTT.

The CDR3 reads CASSLAGWGTEAFF. CDR3 DNA: TGTGCCAGCAGCTTAGCAGGGTGGGGCACTGAAGCTTTCTTT. This rearrangement joins TRBV11-2 to TRBJ1-1; possibly TRBD1 for D (5 bases). Germline CDR1 SGHAT, CDR2 FQNNGV. The V gene lost 1 base and the J gene lost 4 bases, with 10 bases spanning the gap. This CDR3 has 14 amino acids.

The chain employs TRBV19 and TRBJ2-3; 8 positions match TRBD2. With V trimmed by 5 bases and J by 9 bases, 4 bases remained unmatched. The germline V gene encodes CDR1 LNHDA and CDR2 SQIVND (reference sequence). This CDR3 spans 12 amino acids. CDR3 residues: CASSLGGGTQYF. DNA of the CDR3: TGTGCCAGTAGTCTCGGGGGGGGCACGCAGTATTTT.

J is TRBJ2-7 and V is TRBV6-5; TRBD1 aligns across 9 bases. The CDR3 is 13 residues long. Per germline, CDR1 MNHEY and CDR2 SVGAGI. CDR3 residues: CASAGTGNLNEYF. The CDR3 coding sequence is TGTGCATCGGCAGGGACAGGGAATTTAAACGAGTACTTC.

The chain is built from TRBV5-4 and TRBJ2-3, with a possible D match to TRBD1 (7 bases). Germline V gives CDR1 SGHNT, CDR2 YYREEE (reference sequence). V gave up 0 bases and J gave up 1 base, with 12 bases separating them. The CDR3 has 16 amino acids. The CDR3: CASSLGRGEGTDTQYF. The CDR3 region has the DNA TGTGCCAGCAGCTTGGGCAGGGGGGAAGGCACAGATACGCAGTATTTT. The full variable domain, with the rest looked up from reference TRBV5-4 and TRBJ2-3, is ETGVTQSPTHLIKTRGQQVTLRCSSQSGHNTVSWYQQALGQGPQFIFQYYREEENGRGNFPPRFSGLQFPNYSSELNVNALELDDSALYLCASSLGRGEGTDTQYFGPGTRLTVL.